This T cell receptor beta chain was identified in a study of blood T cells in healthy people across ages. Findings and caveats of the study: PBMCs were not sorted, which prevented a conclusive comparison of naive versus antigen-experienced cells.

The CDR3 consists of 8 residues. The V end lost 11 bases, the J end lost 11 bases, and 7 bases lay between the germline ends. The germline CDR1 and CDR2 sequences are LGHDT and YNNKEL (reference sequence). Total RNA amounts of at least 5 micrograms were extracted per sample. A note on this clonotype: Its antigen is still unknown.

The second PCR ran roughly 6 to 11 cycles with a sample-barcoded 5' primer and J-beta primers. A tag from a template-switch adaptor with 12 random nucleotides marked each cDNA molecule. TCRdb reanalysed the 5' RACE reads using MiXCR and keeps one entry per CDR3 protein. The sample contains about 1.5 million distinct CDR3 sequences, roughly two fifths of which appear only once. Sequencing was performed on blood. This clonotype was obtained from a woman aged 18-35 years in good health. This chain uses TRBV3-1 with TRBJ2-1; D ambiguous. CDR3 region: CASQKQFF. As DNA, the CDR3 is TGTGCCTCCCAAAAGCAGTTCTTC.